The 29 T cell receptor beta chains below come from one sample, sequenced in a study of neurological immune-mediated disorders. TCRdb analysed the 5' RACE reads with MiXCR anew, one entry per CDR3 protein. The sample lists 60,000 to 90,000 distinct CDR3 sequences, roughly 10% occurring once. Time point meaning: longitudinal time-point 1 (baseline). The sequencing input was PBMCs. These receptors all come from a man aged 25-45 years in good health.

This clonotype was detected many times. The chain links TRBV20-1 to TRBJ2-1; possibly TRBD2 for D (5 bases). Trimming took off 8 bases at V and 7 bases at J, with 21 bases between the two ends. Germline assignment: CDR1 DFQATT and CDR2 SNEGSKA (reference sequence). The CDR3 runs to 14 residues. CDR3 sequence reads: CSPLAPSLRNEQFF. CDR3 nucleotides: TGCAGTCCCCTAGCTCCGAGTCTTCGTAATGAGCAGTTCTTC.

This clonotype was picked up many times. V usage is TRBV28 and J usage is TRBJ1-5; 7 bases are shared with TRBD1. Losses at the gene ends were 4 bases for V and 8 bases for J; bases not matched to a gene: 8. Germline lookup yields CDR1 MDHEN and CDR2 SYDVKM. This CDR3 is 14 amino acids long. The CDR3: CASSSLNRGKPQHF. The CDR3, as DNA: TGTGCCAGCAGTTCCCTAAACAGGGGTAAGCCCCAGCATTTT.

This clonotype was observed at least ten times. The chain has TRBV20-1 and TRBJ1-1; 12 bases line up with TRBD1. Trimming cost V 5 bases and J 5 bases; bases outside gene matches: 3. In germline, CDR1 is DFQATT, CDR2 SNEGSKA (reference sequence). The CDR3 extends over 13 amino acids. CDR3 residues: CSAAGQGATEAFF. The CDR3 DNA follows: TGCAGTGCTGCGGGACAGGGGGCGACTGAAGCTTTCTTT.

This clonotype has a count of ten or more. This chain connects TRBV20-1 to TRBJ2-5; 10 nucleotides align to TRBD1. The CDR3 totals 12 residues. CDR1 is DFQATT and CDR2 is SNEGSKA in the germline V gene (reference sequence). CDR3 DNA: TGCAGCGACAGGGGGCAACGAGAGACCCAGTACTTC. It yields the protein CSDRGQRETQYF.

This clonotype was counted many times. The chain combines TRBV9 with TRBJ1-1; 7 positions agree with TRBD1. This CDR3 is 13 amino acids long. The V gene end was trimmed by 3 bases and the J gene end by 9 bases; junction bases not matched to a gene: 8. Germline CDR1 is SGDLS and CDR2 is YYNGEE. CDR3 nucleotide sequence: TGTGCCAGCAGCGCATGGGACAGCGCACAAGCTTTCTTT. It encodes CASSAWDSAQAFF.

This clonotype was recorded at least ten times. The chain carries TRBV5-1 and TRBJ1-1; a weak D match, TRBD1 (6 bases). Germline V gene lookup returns CDR1 SGHRS and CDR2 YFSETQ. The CDR3 has 14 residues. V was pared by 4 bases and J by 4 bases, with 14 bases between. CDR3 residues: CASSLDSSVTEAFF. The CDR3 DNA reads TGCGCCAGCAGCCTGGACAGTTCCGTCACTGAAGCTTTCTTT.

This clonotype was counted at least ten times. CDR3 residues: CSARVRGTGGSYNEQFF. The CDR3 coding sequence is TGCAGTGCTAGAGTCCGCGGGACAGGGGGCAGCTACAATGAGCAGTTCTTC. The rearrangement uses TRBV20-1 and TRBJ2-1, with 12 positions matching TRBD1. Looked up from germline, CDR1 is DFQATT and CDR2 is SNEGSKA (reference sequence). The CDR3 spans 17 residues. V shed 1 base and J 3 bases; nucleotides not matched to a gene: 7.

This clonotype was counted many times. V is TRBV4-1 and J is TRBJ1-1; D perhaps matches TRBD1 (5 bases). V was shortened by 1 base and J by 6 bases, with 21 bases between the two germline ends. Germline V gene sequence: CDR1 MGHRA, CDR2 YSYEKL. The CDR3 is made up of 17 amino acids. As DNA, the CDR3 is TGCGCCAGCAGCCAAGCGGATACTCCTGCAGCGGGGGCTGAAGCTTTCTTT. Residues: CASSQADTPAAGAEAFF.

This clonotype was picked up many times. This chain links TRBV7-9 with TRBJ2-1, with D maybe TRBD2 (5 bases). The germline V and J ends were trimmed by 1 base and 6 bases, with 10 bases remaining between them. The germline V gene encodes CDR1 SEHNR and CDR2 FQNEAQ (reference sequence). This CDR3 has 14 amino acids. The CDR3 is CASSLVLEGNEQFF. The CDR3 DNA reads TGTGCCAGCAGCTTAGTCCTAGAGGGCAATGAGCAGTTCTTC.

This clonotype was seen repeatedly, ten times or more. The gene calls are TRBV20-1 and TRBJ1-6; 8 nucleotides agree with TRBD1. This CDR3 is 14 amino acids long. The germline gives CDR1 DFQATT, CDR2 SNEGSKA (reference sequence). V trimming: 3 bases; J trimming: 8 bases; junction bases outside the gene matches: 6. The CDR3 DNA is TGCAGTGCTAGCCTGACAGGGGCGGATTCACCCCTCCACTTT. It codes for CSASLTGADSPLHF.

The sample holds many counts of this clonotype. V gene TRBV12-3 or TRBV12-4 combines with J gene TRBJ1-5, with TRBD1 matching over 9 bases. Trimming cost V 8 bases and J 1 base; bases outside gene matches: 6. This CDR3 region has 15 residues. CDR3 nucleotide sequence: TGTGCCAGCGGTTCCGGGACAGGGAGCAATCAGCCCCAGCATTTT. This translates into CASGSGTGSNQPQHF.

Ten or more counts support this clonotype. CDR3 sequence (DNA): TGCGCCAGCAGCTTTCTGGGACCCGATCAGCCCCAGCATTTT. Protein sequence: CASSFLGPDQPQHF. V and J are TRBV5-1 and TRBJ1-5; D may be TRBD1 (5 bases). The CDR3 totals 14 residues. Germline-derived CDR1 and CDR2 are SGHRS and YFSETQ. Trimming removed 2 bases from V and 5 bases from J, with 11 bases in between.

This clonotype was seen ten or more times. The rearrangement uses TRBV15 and TRBJ2-7; the D gene could be TRBD1 or TRBD2 (5 bases each). Germline V gene sequence: CDR1 LNHNV, CDR2 YYDKDF (reference sequence). The ends were cut back, 3 bases at V and 3 bases at J, with 15 bases in the middle. The length of the CDR3 is 15 residues. The CDR3 DNA sequence: TGTGCCACCAGCAGTAATTACGGGGCTAACTACGAGCAGTACTTC. This sequence encodes CATSSNYGANYEQYF.

This clonotype was seen repeatedly, ten times or more. V gene TRBV10-3 combines with J gene TRBJ2-5; D gene unclear. CDR1 and CDR2 from the germline V gene are ENHRY and SYGVKD. The germline V and J ends were trimmed by 0 bases and 2 bases, with 16 bases remaining between them. This CDR3 region has 17 residues. CDR3 residues: CAISESFTIGSQETQYF. CDR3 sequence (DNA): TGTGCCATCAGTGAGTCGTTTACTATCGGCAGTCAAGAGACCCAGTACTTC.

This clonotype was detected many times. The chain combines TRBV20-1 with TRBJ2-1; a possible D gene is TRBD1 (6 bases). CDR1 DFQATT and CDR2 SNEGSKA come from the germline V gene (reference sequence). Trimming took 1 base from V and 4 from J, leaving 11 bases between them. CDR3 size: 14 residues. CDR3 sequence reads: CSARADRRYNEQFF. CDR3 coding DNA: TGCAGTGCTAGAGCGGACAGACGATACAATGAGCAGTTCTTC.

This clonotype was detected ten times or more. V usage is TRBV29-1 and J usage is TRBJ2-7; TRBD2 aligns across 9 bases. The CDR3 is 14 amino acids. Trimming at V came to 4 bases and at J to 5 bases, leaving 9 bases not matched to a gene. CDR1 and CDR2 (germline): SQVTM, ANQGSEA. Here the CDR3 reads CSVAGTSKEDEQYF. CDR3 nucleotide sequence: TGCAGCGTTGCCGGGACTAGCAAGGAGGACGAGCAGTACTTC.

This chain uses TRBV19 with TRBJ2-2, with TRBD1 matching over 7 bases. CDR1 LNHDA and CDR2 SQIVND come from the germline V gene (reference sequence). This CDR3 contains 13 residues. The V and J ends lost 5 bases and 11 bases, in that order; junction bases with no gene match: 8. The CDR3 DNA follows: TGTGCCAGTAGTGCTGACAGGGTCGGAGAGCTGTTTTTT. The encoded protein is CASSADRVGELFF.

This clonotype appeared many times. The rearrangement links TRBV3-1 to TRBJ2-5; D could derive from TRBD1 or TRBD2 (5 bases each). The V gene lost 0 bases and the J gene lost 5 bases, with 10 bases spanning the gap. CDR1 and CDR2 from the germline V gene are LGHDT and YNNKEL (reference sequence). The CDR3 is made up of 14 amino acids. This chain's CDR3 is CASSQEGEWETQYF. The CDR3 bases are TGTGCCAGCAGCCAAGAGGGGGAATGGGAGACCCAGTACTTC.

Comment on this clonotype: A read error is possible here, since a much larger clone lies one base away. The chain combines TRBV7-6 with TRBJ2-7, with 10 bases that match TRBD1. Germline V gene lookup returns CDR1 SGHVS and CDR2 FNYEAQ. The CDR3 is made up of 13 amino acids. CDR3 residues: CDSSARQGAEQYF. CDR3 coding DNA: TGTGACAGCAGCGCGCGACAGGGGGCCGAGCAGTACTTC.

This clonotype was seen many times. The rearrangement joins TRBV20-1 to TRBJ1-1, with D uncertain. The CDR3 totals 12 residues. Germline CDR1 DFQATT, CDR2 SNEGSKA (reference sequence). With 3 bases removed from V and 5 bases from J, the gap between germline ends came to 10 bases. CDR3 loop: CSASPDVTEAFF. The CDR3 DNA reads TGCAGTGCTAGTCCCGATGTTACTGAAGCTTTCTTT.

V usage is TRBV29-1 and J usage is TRBJ1-2; TRBD1 might be the D (6 bases). This CDR3 contains 13 residues. With 3 bases removed from V and 4 bases from J, the gap between germline ends came to 12 bases. Germline CDR1 SQVTM, CDR2 ANQGSEA. CDR3 sequence reads: CSVEVTGFYGYTF. The CDR3 DNA is TGCAGCGTTGAGGTGACAGGCTTCTATGGCTACACCTTC.

This clonotype was observed at least ten times. The chain combines TRBV20-1 with TRBJ2-3, with D perhaps TRBD1 (6 bases). The CDR3 has 15 amino acids. Germline-derived CDR1 and CDR2 are DFQATT and SNEGSKA (reference sequence). Trimming removed 6 bases from V and 6 bases from J, with 22 bases in between. The CDR3 sequence is CSAKETGAGWDTQYF. The CDR3 nucleotides are TGCAGTGCCAAAGAGACAGGAGCCGGGTGGGATACGCAGTATTTT.

This chain links TRBV7-6 with TRBJ2-2; D is ambiguous. The V gene's germline CDR1 is SGHVS and CDR2 FNYEAQ. The CDR3 has 15 residues. Between the trimmed V and J ends, which lost 0 bases and 3 bases, there was a span of 8 bases. CDR3 amino acids: CASSLAQSYTGELFF. CDR3 sequence (DNA): TGTGCCAGCAGCTTAGCGCAGTCATACACCGGGGAGCTGTTTTTT. The full variable domain, in which reference TRBV7-6 and TRBJ2-2 provide the parts outside the CDR3, is GAGVSQSPRYKVTKRGQDVALRCDPISGHVSLYWYRQALGQGPEFLTYFNYEAQQDKSGLPNDRFSAERPEGSISTLTIQRTEQRDSAMYRCASSLAQSYTGELFFGEGSRLTVL.

This clonotype was counted ten times or more. The V call is TRBV7-6, the J call TRBJ1-4; TRBD1 matches 7 bases. CDR1 and CDR2 from the germline V gene are SGHVS and FNYEAQ. J was trimmed by 5 bases and V by 5 bases; bases with no gene match: 14. The length of the CDR3 is 17 residues. CDR3 sequence reads: CASSPVSAGTVNEKLFF. In DNA, the CDR3 is TGTGCCAGCAGCCCTGTCAGTGCCGGGACAGTAAATGAAAAACTGTTTTTT.

The sample holds many counts of this clonotype. The rearrangement joins TRBV5-1 to TRBJ2-2; tentative D call: TRBD1 (5 bases). There are 16 residues in the CDR3. Trimming stripped 4 bases from V and 2 bases from J, with 15 bases between. From germline, CDR1 is SGHRS and CDR2 YFSETQ. CDR3 nucleotide sequence: TGCGCCAGCAGCCCGCGGACACTCGACAACACCGGGGAGCTGTTTTTT. Translation gives CASSPRTLDNTGELFF. The full variable domain, with the rest looked up from reference TRBV5-1 and TRBJ2-2, is KAGVTQTPRYLIKTRGQQVTLSCSPISGHRSVSWYQQTPGQGLQFLFEYFSETQRNKGNFPGRFSGRQFSNSRSEMNVSTLELGDSALYLCASSPRTLDNTGELFFGEGSRLTVL.

This clonotype was counted many times. The V gene is TRBV28, the J gene TRBJ2-7; 11 bases are a match to TRBD1. The CDR3 spans 14 residues. Trimming took 6 bases from V and 2 from J; bases not matched to a gene: 3. CDR1 and CDR2 from the germline V gene are MDHEN and SYDVKM. This CDR3 reads CASRGTGGTYEQYF. The CDR3 DNA sequence: TGTGCCAGCAGGGGGACAGGGGGGACCTACGAGCAGTACTTC.

In its sample, this clonotype was seen many times. The chain carries TRBV6-2 or TRBV6-3 and TRBJ2-3, with unresolved D. The germline V gene has CDR1 MNHEY and CDR2 SVGEGT. Trimming stripped 0 bases from V and 0 bases from J, with 4 bases between. The CDR3 consists of 14 residues. In DNA, the CDR3 is TGTGCCAGCAGTTACTCCACTAGCACAGATACGCAGTATTTT. It is translated as CASSYSTSTDTQYF.

This clonotype came up once. A much more abundant neighbour one base away suggests this may be a read error. The genes are TRBV5-1 and TRBJ2-7; 7 nucleotides align to TRBD1. In germline, CDR1 is SGHRS, CDR2 YFSETQ. The CDR3 covers 13 residues. The CDR3 nucleotides are TGCGCCAGCAGCTTGGTAGGGGGCTACGTGCAGTACTTC. Protein product: CASSLVGGYVQYF.

The CDR3 sequence is CASSPWTSGSGEQFF. For the CDR3, the DNA is TGTGCCAGCAGCCCGTGGACTAGCGGGAGCGGTGAGCAGTTCTTC. This rearrangement joins TRBV6-1 to TRBJ2-1, with 13 bases matching TRBD2. CDR1 and CDR2 (germline): MNHNS, SASEGT. The CDR3 extends over 15 amino acids. Trimming took 6 bases from V and 9 from J; bases not matched to a gene: 8.